The 32 T cell receptor beta chains below come from one sample, sequenced in a study of blood T cell repertoires in COVID-19. Assay: immunoSEQ multiplex PCR; the TCRdb copy retains only in-frame clones and omits some. The sample has approximately 100,000 clones; roughly 92% are singletons. The source material was peripheral blood. The receptors come from a man aged 45 to 65 with active COVID-19.

This clone occurred a few times. This chain uses TRBV2 with TRBJ1-1, with D tentatively TRBD1 (5 bases). Germline lookup yields CDR1 SNHLY and CDR2 FYNNEI. CDR3 length equals 14 residues. V was clipped by 7 bases and J by 1 base, with 13 bases between them. The CDR3 bases are TGTGCCAGCAAAGAAGGACATACGAACACTGAAGCTTTCTTT. Its protein product is CASKEGHTNTEAFF.

This clone was recorded a few times. The gene calls are TRBV4-2 and TRBJ2-7; D ambiguous. With 0 bases removed from V and 0 bases from J, the gap between germline ends came to 6 bases. Germline-derived CDR1 and CDR2 are LGHNA and YNFKEQ. This CDR3 is 14 amino acids long. As DNA, the CDR3 is TGTGCCAGCAGCCAAGATCCCAGCTCCTACGAGCAGTACTTC. Its protein product is CASSQDPSSYEQYF.

This chain connects TRBV4-1 to TRBJ1-1; 8 bases are shared with TRBD1. Germline loops: CDR1 MGHRA, CDR2 YSYEKL. V was pared by 0 bases and J by 6 bases, with 9 bases of the junction left unmatched. CDR3 length: 16 amino acids. CDR3 amino acids: CASSQEKRQGKAEAFF. The CDR3 DNA sequence: TGCGCCAGCAGCCAAGAAAAGAGACAGGGGAAGGCTGAAGCTTTCTTT.

The J gene is TRBJ1-3, the V gene TRBV7-9; no definite D call. The CDR3 is made up of 15 amino acids. Trimming pared 5 bases from V and 0 bases from J, leaving 11 bases between. CDR1 is SEHNR, CDR2 FQNEAQ, per germline (reference sequence). Written as DNA, the CDR3 is TGTGCCAGCAGCAGAACTGGTACCTCTGGAAACACCATATATTTT. As protein: CASSRTGTSGNTIYF.

This chain uses TRBV1 with TRBJ2-7; TRBD2 is the table's D call, not checked against the DNA. TRBV1 is assigned pseudogene status. The CDR3 has 14 residues. CDR3 DNA: TGCACCAGCAGCCGGCGACTAAGGGCCTACGAGCAGTACTTC. Protein: CTSSRRLRAYEQYF.

V usage is TRBV28 and J usage is TRBJ2-3; D perhaps matches TRBD1 (6 bases). The CDR3 length is 17 residues. Germline V gene lookup returns CDR1 MDHEN and CDR2 SYDVKM. V lost 6 bases and J 2 bases, leaving 21 bases between the germline ends. The CDR3 sequence: CASSQKEMDSFTDTQYF. CDR3 nucleotide sequence: TGTGCCAGCAGCCAAAAGGAGATGGACAGCTTCACAGATACGCAGTATTTT.

This chain links TRBV6-1 with TRBJ2-7, with a weak D call TRBD1 (6 bases). V gave up 4 bases and J gave up 2 bases, with 18 bases separating them. Per the germline V gene, CDR1 is MNHNS and CDR2 is SASEGT. This CDR3 is built from 16 residues. CDR3 sequence (DNA): TGTGCCAGCAGTGCACCTACGGGGACAACCGCCTACGAGCAGTACTTC. Its protein is CASSAPTGTTAYEQYF.

This chain uses TRBV3-1 (or the pseudogene TRBV3-2) with TRBJ2-3; TRBD1 aligns across 9 bases. The CDR3 loop spans 15 amino acids. CDR1 and CDR2 (germline): LGHDT, YNNKEL (reference sequence). The V and J ends lost 4 bases and 2 bases, in that order; junction bases with no gene match: 4. The chain's CDR3 is CASSRGDRVTDTQYF. In DNA form, the CDR3 reads TGTGCCAGCAGCCGAGGGGACAGGGTCACAGATACGCAGTATTTT.

This clone was observed a handful of times. CDR3 coding DNA: TGCGCCAGCAGCCCCCGGGACAGAGGCTACGAGCAGTACTTC. It specifies CASSPRDRGYEQYF. The gene calls are TRBV5-1 and TRBJ2-7, with TRBD1 matching over 7 bases. Germline V lookup: CDR1 SGHRS, CDR2 YFSETQ. The ends lost 4 bases at V and 3 bases at J; junction bases unmatched: 7. This CDR3 has 14 amino acids. Variable domain in full (rest from reference TRBV5-1 and TRBJ2-7): KAGVTQTPRYLIKTRGQQVTLSCSPISGHRSVSWYQQTPGQGLQFLFEYFSETQRNKGNFPGRFSGRQFSNSRSEMNVSTLELGDSALYLCASSPRDRGYEQYFGPGTRLTVT.

This clone was counted between two and nine times. V gene TRBV2 combines with J gene TRBJ2-7; tentatively, D is TRBD1 (6 bases). The CDR3 has 15 residues. V gave up 1 base and J gave up 0 bases, with 10 bases separating them. CDR1 and CDR2 from the germline V gene are SNHLY and FYNNEI. This CDR3 reads CASSEGQGHSYEQYF. In DNA form, the CDR3 reads TGTGCCAGCAGTGAAGGGCAGGGACACTCCTACGAGCAGTACTTC.

The chain joins TRBV5-4 to TRBJ1-6; D unclear. CDR3 size: 14 residues. Germline CDR1 is SGHNT and CDR2 is YYREEE (reference sequence). Between the trimmed V and J ends, which lost 0 bases and 7 bases, there was a span of 8 bases. The CDR3, as DNA: TGTGCCAGCAGCTTGGCGTCGACAAATTCACCCCTCCACTTT. Protein sequence: CASSLASTNSPLHF.

This clone appeared once. This CDR3 reads CASSLSILDEQFF. Written as DNA, the CDR3 is TGTGCCAGCAGCCTTAGCATTCTGGATGAGCAGTTCTTC. J is TRBJ2-1 and V is TRBV6-5; D unresolved. Trimming shortened V by 6 bases and J by 8 bases, and 14 bases separated the two germline ends. CDR3 length: 13 amino acids. The V gene's germline CDR1 is MNHEY and CDR2 SVGAGI.

The CDR3 DNA sequence: TGTGCCAGCAGCGTAGGAGCTTCACCCCTCCACTTT. This sequence encodes CASSVGASPLHF. The chain carries TRBV9 and TRBJ1-6; the D is unclear. The CDR3 extends over 12 amino acids. The V end was cut by 0 bases, the J end by 9 bases, with 4 bases between. Germline-derived CDR1 and CDR2 are SGDLS and YYNGEE.

The chain combines TRBV9 with TRBJ2-3, with TRBD2 matching 10 bases. Germline trimming cut 5 bases from V and 4 bases from J; bases unmatched to any gene: 16. Germline V gives CDR1 SGDLS, CDR2 YYNGEE. This CDR3 has 18 amino acids. The DNA of the CDR3 is TGTGCCAGCAGTCCCCCGGGGGCCAGCGGGAGGGCCTCAGATACGCAGTATTTT. Its protein product is CASSPPGASGRASDTQYF. The complete variable domain, with remaining parts taken from reference TRBV9 and TRBJ2-3, reads DSGVTQTPKHLITATGQRVTLRCSPRSGDLSVYWYQQSLDQGLQFLIQYYNGEERAKGNILERFSAQQFPDLHSELNLSSLELGDSALYFCASSPPGASGRASDTQYFGPGTRLTVL.

The chain uses TRBV6-1 and TRBJ2-2, with D tentatively TRBD1 (5 bases). The V gene's germline CDR1 is MNHNS and CDR2 SASEGT. V shed 2 bases and J shed 1 base, with 14 bases lying between them. The CDR3 sequence is 17 residues long. This CDR3 reads CASSEIRARGNTGELFF. The CDR3 DNA reads as TGTGCCAGCAGTGAAATCCGGGCTAGGGGGAACACCGGGGAGCTGTTTTTT.

This chain connects TRBV28 to TRBJ1-3; possible D gene TRBD1, 5 bases. The CDR3 is 17 residues long. V lost 4 bases, J lost 2 bases, and 18 bases lay in between. Germline V gene sequence: CDR1 MDHEN, CDR2 SYDVKM. The CDR3 DNA follows: TGTGCCAGCAGTTCGACGGGCGGGGCAGGTGCTGGAAACACCATATATTTT. It codes for CASSSTGGAGAGNTIYF.

This chain joins TRBV29-1 and TRBJ2-3; weak D call: TRBD2 (5 bases). The CDR3 contains 13 residues. Germline V CDR1 and CDR2: SQVTM, ANQGSEA. The germline V and J ends were trimmed by 6 bases and 0 bases, with 10 bases remaining between them. The CDR3 spells CSVELASTDTQYF. The CDR3, as DNA: TGCAGCGTCGAATTAGCGAGCACAGATACGCAGTATTTT.

This chain connects TRBV27 to TRBJ2-7; D gene uncertain. Germline CDR1 reads MNHEY; CDR2 reads SMNVEV (reference sequence). The CDR3 contains 12 residues. V lost 5 bases and J 6 bases, leaving 11 bases between the germline ends. Here the CDR3 reads CASSPHVPEQYF. The CDR3, as DNA: TGTGCCAGCAGTCCACACGTCCCCGAGCAGTACTTC.

The chain combines TRBV6-1 with TRBJ2-1; 7 positions match TRBD2. Germline V gives CDR1 MNHNS, CDR2 SASEGT. Trimming removed 2 bases from V and 0 bases from J; junction bases left unmatched: 7. CDR3 size: 17 residues. The CDR3 reads CASSERWRGSSYNEQFF. In DNA, the CDR3 is TGTGCCAGCAGTGAAAGGTGGCGGGGGAGCTCCTACAATGAGCAGTTCTTC.

This chain uses TRBV30 with TRBJ1-2, with 8 bases fitting TRBD1. The germline gives CDR1 GTSNPN, CDR2 SVGIG (reference sequence). CDR3 length: 12 amino acids. V lost 5 bases to trimming and J lost 8 bases; unmatched junction nucleotides: 7. The CDR3 DNA is TGTGCCTGGGGGACAGGTCTTGCGGGCTACACCTTC. As protein: CAWGTGLAGYTF.

The chain combines TRBV29-1 with TRBJ1-4; 8 positions agree with TRBD1. The CDR3 is 14 amino acids. J gave up 5 bases and V 4 bases, and 6 bases lay outside the gene matches. Germline lookup yields CDR1 SQVTM and CDR2 ANQGSEA. The CDR3, as DNA: TGCAGCGTTGCCCGGACAGGGTGGAATGAAAAACTGTTTTTT. It specifies CSVARTGWNEKLFF.

The V call is TRBV28, the J call TRBJ2-1, with 7 bases fitting TRBD2. CDR1 is MDHEN, CDR2 SYDVKM, per germline. V was pared by 2 bases and J by 5 bases, with 6 bases of the junction left unmatched. The CDR3 totals 15 residues. CDR3 bases: TGTGCCAGCAGTTTAAGCGGGAATAATAACAATGAGCAGTTCTTC. Translating gives CASSLSGNNNNEQFF.

The V gene is TRBV7-3, the J gene TRBJ2-1, with 7 bases matching TRBD2. Germline V CDR1 and CDR2: SGHTA, FQGTGA. CDR3 length: 15 amino acids. V lost 5 bases, J lost 6 bases, and 10 bases stayed unmatched. CDR3 nucleotide sequence: TGTGCCAGCAGCCAACAAGGACTAGAGGCCAATGAGCAGTTCTTC. Translated: CASSQQGLEANEQFF.

The CDR3 DNA follows: TGTGCCAGCAGTGAGAGGGTTAACTATGGCTACACCTTC. Protein: CASSERVNYGYTF. The V call is TRBV12-3 or TRBV12-4, the J call TRBJ1-2, with no clear D. Trimming left V 5 bases short and J 1 base short, with 8 bases between. The CDR3 runs to 13 residues.

This clone was counted once. The V gene is TRBV19, the J gene TRBJ1-6; D not resolved. There are 12 residues in the CDR3. CDR1 and CDR2 from the germline V gene are LNHDA and SQIVND (reference sequence). V was pared by 6 bases and J by 9 bases, with 9 bases between. The CDR3 reads CASRVEGSPLHF. CDR3 bases: TGTGCCAGTAGAGTAGAGGGTTCACCCCTCCACTTT.

The V and J genes are TRBV18 and TRBJ2-1; 14 bases map to TRBD2. Germline V gene data show CDR1 as KGHSH and CDR2 as LQKENI. Trimming at V came to 4 bases and at J to 5 bases, leaving 1 base not matched to a gene. This CDR3 is 15 amino acids long. The CDR3 here is CASSLGLAGDNEQFF. DNA of the CDR3: TGTGCCAGCTCACTGGGACTAGCGGGAGACAATGAGCAGTTCTTC.

The chain joins TRBV30 to TRBJ2-7, with 10 bases identical to TRBD2. Germline V gene sequence: CDR1 GTSNPN, CDR2 SVGIG (reference sequence). The CDR3 runs to 19 residues. V dropped 7 bases and J dropped 2; count of bases not matched to a gene: 23. CDR3 protein: CASTSKGSGRIRSTYEQYF. Written as DNA, the CDR3 is TGTGCCTCTACTTCGAAGGGTAGCGGGAGGATCCGATCCACCTACGAGCAGTACTTC.

This chain connects TRBV28 to TRBJ2-1; D is undetermined. CDR1 is MDHEN, CDR2 SYDVKM, per germline. This CDR3 is 10 amino acids long. Trimming pared 8 bases from V and 5 bases from J, leaving 4 bases between. Written as DNA, the CDR3 is TGTGCCAGCGGCAACAATGAGCAGTTCTTC. It encodes CASGNNEQFF.

The gene calls are TRBV7-8 and TRBJ2-3, with 8 bases fitting TRBD2. Germline trimming cut 2 bases from V and 4 bases from J; bases unmatched to any gene: 17. The CDR3 has 19 residues. Germline loops: CDR1 SGHVS, CDR2 FQNEAQ. The CDR3 coding sequence is TGTGCCAGCAGCTTACCTCGGGTAGCGGGGCTATTCAGCGCAGATACGCAGTATTTT. As protein: CASSLPRVAGLFSADTQYF. Complete variable domain (other parts from reference TRBV7-8 and TRBJ2-3): GAGVSQSPRYKVAKRGQDVALRCDPISGHVSLFWYQQALGQGPEFLTYFQNEAQLDKSGLPSDRFFAERPEGSVSTLKIQRTQQEDSAVYLCASSLPRVAGLFSADTQYFGPGTRLTVL.

The chain carries TRBV9 and TRBJ1-1; possible D gene TRBD1, 6 bases. Trimming removed 5 bases from V and 4 bases from J, with 15 bases in between. This CDR3 has 14 amino acids. The germline V gene encodes CDR1 SGDLS and CDR2 YYNGEE. The CDR3: CASSLQGAGTEAFF. As DNA, the CDR3 is TGTGCCAGCAGTCTACAGGGTGCAGGCACTGAAGCTTTCTTT.

The chain is built from TRBV10-1 and TRBJ2-5; D possibly corresponds to TRBD2 (6 bases). The CDR3 is 11 amino acids. Germline V gene sequence: CDR1 WNHNN, CDR2 SYGVQD (reference sequence). V lost 7 bases and J lost 5, with 8 bases in between. The CDR3 here is CASKEGETQYF. The CDR3 DNA is TGCGCCAGCAAGGAGGGGGAGACCCAGTACTTC.

This chain connects TRBV2 to TRBJ1-1; 8 bases map to TRBD1. There are 15 residues in the CDR3. Trimming removed 5 bases from V and 5 bases from J; junction bases left unmatched: 10. Germline CDR1 reads SNHLY; CDR2 reads FYNNEI. This CDR3 is CASSLGPGGETEAFF. For the CDR3, the DNA is TGTGCCAGCAGTCTGGGGCCAGGGGGCGAAACTGAAGCTTTCTTT.